This TCR beta chain derives from a study of blood T cell repertoires in COVID-19. Study details: Material from acute and convalescent COVID-19 was sourced from the United States, Italy and Spain.

The Seattle patients, enrolled during active infection, were followed longitudinally. Trimming took off 4 bases at V and 7 bases at J, with 20 bases between the two ends. This CDR3 has 16 residues. Germline assignment: CDR1 MNHEY and CDR2 SVGEGT. Original analysis: For nucleated cells, counts were estimated from reference gene primer amplification. Profiled with immunoSEQ multiplex PCR; TCRdb holds only in-frame clones, not every one. V and J calls and clone size follow that table, whereas D and trimming were derived from the DNA. Of roughly 190,000 clones in the sample, around 94% were seen once. What was sequenced was peripheral blood. The clonotype was recovered from a man aged 30-40 years with COVID-19, enrolled during active disease. This chain uses TRBV6-2 or TRBV6-3 with TRBJ2-1, with D possibly being TRBD1 (6 bases). CDR3 in DNA: TGTGCCAGCAGTTGGAGTAACAGGGCCTACGGGAATGAGCAGTTCTTC. It yields the protein CASSWSNRAYGNEQFF.